This T cell receptor (beta chain) was obtained from a study of blood T cell repertoires in COVID-19. Study-level background: There were acute and convalescent COVID-19 samples, and they came from the United States, Italy and Spain. Sources were T cells, B-cell-depleted T cells, or PBMCs; the material itself was cDNA or gDNA.

In the original analysis: The assay estimated nucleated cells by amplifying reference gene primers. Some clones are missing from TCRdb's copy, which holds only in-frame ones; the method was immunoSEQ multiplex PCR. V and J calls and clone size are given by that table; D and trimming were obtained from the DNA. The sample has approximately 60,000 clones, around 79% seen once. The clonotype originates from a man in his 60s with acute or convalescent COVID-19. Sequenced material: peripheral blood.

CDR3 in DNA: TGTGCCAGCAGTGACTTGAGACCCTACGAGCAGTACTTC. Translated, it gives CASSDLRPYEQYF. This chain uses TRBV28 with TRBJ2-7; D not resolved. The CDR3 has 13 residues. Germline CDR1 and CDR2: MDHEN and SYDVKM. Between the trimmed V and J ends, which lost 5 bases and 2 bases, there was a span of 10 bases.